The clone carrying this T cell receptor (beta chain) appeared a single time. This table comes from immunoSEQ multiplex PCR, and its TCRdb copy is limited to in-frame clones, with some not included. The sample yields roughly 300,000 clones, 80% to 90% seen once. This sample stems from a study of blood T cell repertoires in COVID-19. The material sequenced was PBMCs or T cells enriched from blood (not recorded which). This TCR came from a woman aged 25-40 years who had recovered from COVID-19.

This CDR3 reads CASSLEPGFRNTIYF. DNA for the CDR3: TGTGCCAGCAGCTTAGAGCCGGGGTTTCGAAACACCATATATTTT. The chain combines TRBV7-6 with TRBJ1-3; no definite D call. This CDR3 is built from 15 residues. CDR1 SGHVS and CDR2 FNYEAQ come from the germline V gene. V lost 1 base and J lost 5, with 12 bases in between.